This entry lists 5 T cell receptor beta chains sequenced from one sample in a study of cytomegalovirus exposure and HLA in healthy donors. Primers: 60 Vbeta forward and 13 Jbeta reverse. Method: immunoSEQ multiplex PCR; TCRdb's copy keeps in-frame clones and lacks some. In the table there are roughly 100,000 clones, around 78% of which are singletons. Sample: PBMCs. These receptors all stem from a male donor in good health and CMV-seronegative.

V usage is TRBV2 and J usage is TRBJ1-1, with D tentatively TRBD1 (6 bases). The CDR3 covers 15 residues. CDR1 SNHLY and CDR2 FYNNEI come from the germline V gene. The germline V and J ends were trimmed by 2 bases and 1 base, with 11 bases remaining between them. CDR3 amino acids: CASSERQVRNTEAFF. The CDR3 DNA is TGTGCCAGCAGTGAAAGACAGGTCCGGAACACTGAAGCTTTCTTT.

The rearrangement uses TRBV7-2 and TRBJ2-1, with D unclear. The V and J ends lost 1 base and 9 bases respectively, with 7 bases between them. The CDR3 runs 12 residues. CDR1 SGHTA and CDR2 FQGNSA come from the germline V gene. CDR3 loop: CASSLVSLEQFF. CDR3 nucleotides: TGTGCCAGCAGCTTAGTGTCCCTTGAGCAGTTCTTC.

The CDR3 nucleotides read TGTGCCAGCAGTTTCGGGATGTCCGGGGCCAACGTCCTGACTTTC. Translation: CASSFGMSGANVLTF. This chain connects TRBV27 to TRBJ2-6, with a possible D match to TRBD2 (5 bases). The CDR3 length is 15 residues. Trimming cost V 3 bases and J 4 bases, with 10 bases left between them. Germline CDR1 is MNHEY and CDR2 is SMNVEV (reference sequence).

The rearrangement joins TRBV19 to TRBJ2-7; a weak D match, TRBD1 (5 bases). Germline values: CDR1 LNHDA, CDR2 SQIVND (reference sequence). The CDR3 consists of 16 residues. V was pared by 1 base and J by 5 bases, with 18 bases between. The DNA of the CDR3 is TGTGCCAGTAGTATAGGGTACGGGCAGGGTAAGCACGAGCAGTACTTC. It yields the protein CASSIGYGQGKHEQYF.

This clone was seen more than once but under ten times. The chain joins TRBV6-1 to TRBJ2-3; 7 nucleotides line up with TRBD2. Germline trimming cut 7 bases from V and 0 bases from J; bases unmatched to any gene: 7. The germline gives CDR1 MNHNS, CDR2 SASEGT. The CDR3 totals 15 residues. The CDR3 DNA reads TGTGCCAGCAAGGGCGGGAGCGCTAGCACAGATACGCAGTATTTT. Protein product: CASKGGSASTDTQYF.